This T cell receptor (beta chain) was captured by sequencing in a study of CD8+ T cells in alopecia areata. Indicated treatment: oral pan-JAK inhibitor, 5-10 mg twice daily. As the sequencing template, cDNA was produced by extracting RNA and reverse transcribing it. The method was immunoSEQ multiplex PCR; TCRdb's version includes in-frame clones alone and lacks a portion of them. The profile shows about 220,000 clones, more than 45% of them singletons. This clone was counted between two and nine times. J gave up 7 bases and V 4 bases, and 4 bases lay outside the gene matches. This CDR3 is 14 amino acids long. Germline V lookup: CDR1 SGHDT, CDR2 YYEEEE.

The gene calls are TRBV5-6 and TRBJ1-6; 8 nucleotides agree with TRBD1. The TCR sequence derives from a human donor with alopecia areata. Here the sequenced sample was CD4+ T cells sorted from blood, taken at week 4, from a patient treated with tofacitinib. CDR3 in amino acids: CASSRDRGNSPLHF. The DNA of the CDR3 is TGTGCCAGCAGCCGAGACAGGGGAAATTCACCCCTCCACTTT.